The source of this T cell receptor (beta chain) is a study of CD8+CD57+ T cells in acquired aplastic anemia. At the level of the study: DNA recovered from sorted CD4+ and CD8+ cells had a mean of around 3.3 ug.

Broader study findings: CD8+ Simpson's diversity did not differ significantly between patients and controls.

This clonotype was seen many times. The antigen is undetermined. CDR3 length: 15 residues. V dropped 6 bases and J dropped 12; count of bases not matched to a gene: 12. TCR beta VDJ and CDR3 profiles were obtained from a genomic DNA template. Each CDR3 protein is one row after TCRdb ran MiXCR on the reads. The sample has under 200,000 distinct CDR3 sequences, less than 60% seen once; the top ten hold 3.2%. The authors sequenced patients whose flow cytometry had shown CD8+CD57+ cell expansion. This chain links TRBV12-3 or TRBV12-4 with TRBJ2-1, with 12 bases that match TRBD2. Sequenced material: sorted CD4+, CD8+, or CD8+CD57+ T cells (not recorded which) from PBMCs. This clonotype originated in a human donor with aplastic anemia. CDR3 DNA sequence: TGTGCCAGCAGCCCGACTAGCGGGGGCGTTGCGGGGCAGTTCTTC. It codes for CASSPTSGGVAGQFF.